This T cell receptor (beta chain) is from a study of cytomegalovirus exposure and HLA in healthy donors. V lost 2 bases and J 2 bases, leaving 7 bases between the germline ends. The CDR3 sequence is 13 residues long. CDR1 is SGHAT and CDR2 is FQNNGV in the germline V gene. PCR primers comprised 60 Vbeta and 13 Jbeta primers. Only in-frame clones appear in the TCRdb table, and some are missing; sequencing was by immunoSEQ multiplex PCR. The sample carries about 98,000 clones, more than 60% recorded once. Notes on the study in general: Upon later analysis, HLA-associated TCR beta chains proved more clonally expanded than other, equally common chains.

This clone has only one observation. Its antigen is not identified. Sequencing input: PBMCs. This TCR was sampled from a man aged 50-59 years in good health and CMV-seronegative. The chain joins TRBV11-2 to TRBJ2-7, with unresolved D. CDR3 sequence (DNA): TGTGCCAGCAGCTTACGTTTAACCTACGAGCAGTACTTC. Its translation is CASSLRLTYEQYF.